One and the same sample provided the 32 T cell receptor beta chains below, sequenced in a study of T cell repertoires in cytomegalovirus infection. Via MiXCR, TCRdb re-called the reads, giving one row per CDR3 protein. The table has about 530,000 distinct CDR3 sequences, approximately 25% seen once. The sample comprised PBMCs. Source of these receptors: a human donor in good health (CMV status not recorded). Some clones in this sample may be carry-over from other donors' samples.

In its sample, this clonotype was seen once. J is TRBJ2-3 and V is TRBV30; D might be TRBD1 or TRBD2, each matching 5 bases. V shed 1 base and J shed 2 bases, with 10 bases lying between them. Germline V gene sequence: CDR1 GTSNPN, CDR2 SVGIG (reference sequence). CDR3 length equals 14 residues. This CDR3 is CAWSGGALTDTQYF. CDR3 DNA: TGTGCCTGGAGTGGAGGGGCCCTCACAGATACGCAGTATTTT.

The CDR3 spells CATSRDLVDTQYF. The CDR3 region has the DNA TGTGCCACCAGCAGAGATTTAGTGGATACGCAGTATTTT. The rearrangement links TRBV15 to TRBJ2-3; D gene unclear. CDR1 and CDR2 (germline): LNHNV, YYDKDF (reference sequence). Between the trimmed V and J ends, which lost 0 bases and 6 bases, there was a span of 7 bases. The CDR3 totals 13 residues. Full variable domain (remainder filled in from reference TRBV15 and TRBJ2-3): DAMVIQNPRYQVTQFGKPVTLSCSQTLNHNVMYWYQQKSSQAPKLLFHYYDKDFNNEADTPDNFQSRRPNTSFCFLDIRSPGLGDTAMYLCATSRDLVDTQYFGPGTRLTVL.

This clonotype has a handful of counts. CDR3 loop: CASSYTPENTNEQFF. The CDR3 coding sequence is TGTGCCAGCAGTTACACCCCCGAGAACACAAATGAGCAGTTCTTC. This rearrangement joins TRBV6-2 or TRBV6-3 to TRBJ2-1, with unresolved D. Trimming shortened V by 2 bases and J by 7 bases, and 15 bases separated the two germline ends. The CDR3 spans 15 residues. Germline lookup yields CDR1 MNHEY and CDR2 SVGEGT.

In this sample, this clonotype turned up many times. The chain carries TRBV7-3 and TRBJ2-7, with TRBD2 identical over 12 bases. Germline V gene data show CDR1 as SGHTA and CDR2 as FQGTGA. CDR3 length: 15 residues. The V gene end was trimmed by 4 bases and the J gene end by 7 bases; junction bases not matched to a gene: 8. The CDR3 protein is CASSSRTSGKAEQYF. The CDR3 DNA reads as TGTGCCAGCAGCTCCAGGACTAGCGGGAAGGCTGAGCAGTACTTC.

V is TRBV19 and J is TRBJ1-6, with D uncertain. Germline-derived CDR1 and CDR2 are LNHDA and SQIVND (reference sequence). V lost 3 bases and J 11 bases, leaving 11 bases between the germline ends. The CDR3 is 13 amino acids. The CDR3 sequence is CASSIRGMAPLHF. DNA for the CDR3: TGTGCCAGTAGTATTCGGGGAATGGCACCCCTCCACTTT.

The chain recombines TRBV6-6 with TRBJ2-7; the match to TRBD2 covers 10 bases. Germline CDR1 is MNHNY and CDR2 is SVGAGI (reference sequence). The length of the CDR3 is 16 residues. V lost 6 bases, J lost 1 base, and 9 bases stayed unmatched. This CDR3 reads CASSNKLAGASYEQYF. The CDR3 coding sequence is TGTGCCAGCAGCAATAAGCTAGCGGGAGCTTCCTACGAGCAGTACTTC.

This clonotype was detected a few times. The V call is TRBV12-3 or TRBV12-4, the J call TRBJ2-7; a possible D gene is TRBD2 (6 bases). The CDR3 is 13 residues long. Trimming stripped 5 bases from V and 1 base from J, with 9 bases between. CDR3 region: CASSVSGSYEQYV. The CDR3 nucleotides are TGTGCCAGCAGTGTTAGCGGTTCCTACGAGCAGTACGTC.

V is TRBV11-2 and J is TRBJ1-6; 7 bases map to TRBD1. Germline values: CDR1 SGHAT, CDR2 FQNNGV. This CDR3 is built from 18 residues. V lost 5 bases, J lost 0 bases, and 10 bases stayed unmatched. The DNA of the CDR3 is TGTGCCAGCAGCCGTCAGACAGGGACCCTCTCCTATAATTCACCCCTCCACTTT. Translation gives CASSRQTGTLSYNSPLHF.

The V gene is TRBV12-3 or TRBV12-4, the J gene TRBJ2-1, with D uncertain. Between the trimmed V and J ends, which lost 2 bases and 8 bases, there was a span of 10 bases. The CDR3 sequence is 13 residues long. This CDR3 is CASSLIPGDEQFF. CDR3 in DNA: TGTGCCAGCAGTTTAATCCCTGGAGATGAGCAGTTCTTC.

This clonotype was observed a single time. This chain's CDR3 is CASTELSGANVLTF. For the CDR3, the DNA is TGTGCCAGTACCGAACTCTCTGGGGCCAACGTCCTGACTTTC. The chain recombines TRBV19 with TRBJ2-6, with D uncertain. V lost 7 bases and J 0 bases, leaving 7 bases between the germline ends. This CDR3 spans 14 amino acids. Germline CDR1 LNHDA, CDR2 SQIVND (reference sequence).

This sequence joins TRBV4-1 and TRBJ1-5; 8 nucleotides agree with TRBD1. The CDR3 runs 14 residues. Germline trimming cut 4 bases from V and 6 bases from J; bases unmatched to any gene: 5. Germline V gene data show CDR1 as MGHRA and CDR2 as YSYEKL. CDR3 nucleotide sequence: TGCGCCAGCAGCCCCAGGGGGCAGAGTCAGCCCCAGCATTTT. This encodes CASSPRGQSQPQHF.

This clonotype was counted many times. The CDR3 region has the DNA TGTGCCAGCAGCTTAGGGCCGGCGGGAGGGCCGACAGATACGCAGTATTTT. Translation gives CASSLGPAGGPTDTQYF. The chain carries TRBV7-2 and TRBJ2-3; TRBD2 matches 9 bases. This CDR3 has 17 residues. Trimming removed 1 base from V and 3 bases from J; junction bases left unmatched: 8. Germline V gives CDR1 SGHTA, CDR2 FQGNSA.

The chain has TRBV20-1 and TRBJ1-2, with no clear D. Germline CDR1 reads DFQATT; CDR2 reads SNEGSKA (reference sequence). V dropped 5 bases and J dropped 4 bases, with 17 bases sitting between them. The length of the CDR3 is 14 residues. The DNA of the CDR3 is TGCAGTGCTTCATCCGTGGGTGGAGGCTATGGCTACACCTTC. This gives the protein CSASSVGGGYGYTF.

This clonotype was picked up a small number of times. V usage is TRBV10-3 and J usage is TRBJ1-5; the D is unclear. V was trimmed by 3 bases and J by 4 bases, leaving 7 bases between them. The germline gives CDR1 ENHRY, CDR2 SYGVKD. This CDR3 region has 13 residues. In nucleotides, the CDR3 is TGTGCCATCAGTGATCAGCGGAATCAGCCCCAGCATTTT. Its translation: CAISDQRNQPQHF.

Many counts were recorded for this clonotype. J is TRBJ1-5 and V is TRBV28, with D tentatively TRBD1 (5 bases). CDR1 and CDR2 from the germline V gene are MDHEN and SYDVKM. CDR3 size: 15 residues. Trimming shortened V by 0 bases and J by 4 bases, and 10 bases separated the two germline ends. The CDR3 DNA reads as TGTGCCAGCAGTTTATGGGTTGGGGGAAATCAGCCCCAGCATTTT. Translating it yields CASSLWVGGNQPQHF.

The table lists this clonotype with a few counts. The chain has TRBV6-1 and TRBJ1-5; TRBD1 is a possible D gene (6 bases). This CDR3 comprises 14 residues. Trimming took off 2 bases at V and 7 bases at J, with 12 bases between the two ends. Germline V lookup: CDR1 MNHNS, CDR2 SASEGT. CDR3 amino acids: CASSESGARQPQHF. CDR3 DNA sequence: TGTGCCAGCAGTGAATCAGGGGCTCGGCAGCCCCAGCATTTT.

The gene calls are TRBV11-3 and TRBJ1-3, with no clear D. Germline CDR1 reads SGHNT; CDR2 reads YENEEA. CDR3 length equals 15 residues. Deletions cut 5 bases from V and 2 bases from J, with 13 bases between. CDR3 loop: CASSLSDDPGNTIYF. CDR3 DNA: TGTGCCAGCAGCCTCTCCGATGACCCTGGAAACACCATATATTTT.

This clonotype has at least ten counts. CDR3 region: CASRITGQGTTTEAFF. The CDR3 DNA reads TGTGCCAGCAGGATCACGGGACAGGGGACGACCACTGAAGCTTTCTTT. V gene TRBV7-2 combines with J gene TRBJ1-1, with 10 bases aligning to TRBD1. The V gene end was trimmed by 6 bases and the J gene end by 4 bases; junction bases not matched to a gene: 11. Germline lookup yields CDR1 SGHTA and CDR2 FQGNSA. CDR3 size: 16 residues. The whole variable domain, filled in from reference TRBV7-2 and TRBJ1-1, reads GAGVSQSPSNKVTEKGKDVELRCDPISGHTALYWYRQSLGQGLEFLIYFQGNSAPDKSGLPSDRFSAERTGGSVSTLTIQRTQQEDSAVYLCASRITGQGTTTEAFFGQGTRLTVV.

The CDR3 here is CASSDLGGEGTEAFF. CDR3 nucleotide sequence: TGTGCCAGCAGTGACCTGGGGGGCGAGGGCACTGAAGCTTTCTTT. This chain joins TRBV6-1 and TRBJ1-1, with D possibly matching TRBD1 (6 bases). With 3 bases removed from V and 4 bases from J, the gap between germline ends came to 15 bases. The CDR3 extends over 15 amino acids. Germline CDR1 MNHNS, CDR2 SASEGT.

The chain links TRBV7-9 to TRBJ1-1; TRBD1 matches 9 bases. The CDR3 is 16 amino acids. V was pared by 5 bases and J by 1 base, with 8 bases of the junction left unmatched. Germline loops: CDR1 SEHNR, CDR2 FQNEAQ (reference sequence). CDR3 in amino acids: CASSPIPGQGNTEAFF. The CDR3 DNA follows: TGTGCCAGCAGCCCTATCCCGGGACAGGGGAACACTGAAGCTTTCTTT.

This chain uses TRBV5-6 with TRBJ1-2; D is undetermined. The V end was cut by 2 bases, the J end by 4 bases, with 9 bases between. This CDR3 is built from 13 residues. Germline V lookup: CDR1 SGHDT, CDR2 YYEEEE. CDR3 region: CASSLGVGYGYTF. Written as DNA, the CDR3 is TGTGCCAGCAGCTTAGGAGTTGGCTATGGCTACACCTTC. Full variable domain (rest looked up from reference TRBV5-6 and TRBJ1-2): DAGVTQSPTHLIKTRGQQVTLRCSPKSGHDTVSWYQQALGQGPQFIFQYYEEEERQRGNFPDRFSGHQFPNYSSELNVNALLLGDSALYLCASSLGVGYGYTFGSGTRLTVV.

This clonotype was counted at least ten times. The genes are TRBV6-1 and TRBJ1-2, with D unclear. Deletions cut 1 base from V and 12 bases from J, with 12 bases between. CDR1 and CDR2 (germline): MNHNS, SASEGT. CDR3 length equals 12 residues. The chain's CDR3 is CASSEVLGDDTF. The CDR3 DNA follows: TGTGCCAGCAGTGAAGTTCTGGGAGATGACACCTTC.

This clonotype came up a few times. The genes are TRBV24-1 and TRBJ2-2; TRBD2 matches 7 bases. Germline V gene lookup returns CDR1 KGHDR and CDR2 SFDVKD. This CDR3 has 15 residues. The junction had 9 bases not matched to a gene; V was cut back by 5 bases and J by 7 bases. The CDR3 sequence is CATSGTSAEGGELFF. The CDR3 DNA sequence: TGTGCCACCAGTGGTACTAGCGCCGAGGGCGGGGAGCTGTTTTTT.

This clonotype was found once. The V call is TRBV29-1, the J call TRBJ1-1; D not resolved. The germline V gene has CDR1 SQVTM and CDR2 ANQGSEA. Trimming removed 4 bases from V and 0 bases from J, with 9 bases in between. The CDR3 is 13 amino acids. CDR3 sequence: CSVVRNLNTEAFF. The CDR3 DNA sequence: TGCAGCGTTGTCCGGAATTTGAACACTGAAGCTTTCTTT.

The chain couples TRBV11-2 to TRBJ2-1; D gene uncertain. Trimming pared 1 base from V and 2 bases from J, leaving 9 bases between. CDR1 is SGHAT and CDR2 is FQNNGV in the germline V gene. The CDR3 loop spans 15 amino acids. This CDR3 reads CASSLVLATYNEQFF. The CDR3 DNA sequence: TGTGCCAGCAGCTTAGTATTGGCTACCTACAATGAGCAGTTCTTC.

Only a few counts were recorded for this clonotype. The genes are TRBV4-1 and TRBJ2-7, with 7 nucleotides matching TRBD1. The germline V gene encodes CDR1 MGHRA and CDR2 YSYEKL. This CDR3 is 15 amino acids long. V shed 2 bases, J shed 0 bases, and the junction held 4 bases outside the gene matches. CDR3 in DNA: TGCGCCAGCAGCCAACCGGGACAGTACTCCTACGAGCAGTACTTC. This sequence encodes CASSQPGQYSYEQYF.

The V call is TRBV7-9, the J call TRBJ2-5; 9 bases are a match to TRBD1. The CDR3 sequence is 14 residues long. Losses at the gene ends were 4 bases for V and 1 base for J; bases not matched to a gene: 1. Germline V CDR1 and CDR2: SEHNR, FQNEAQ (reference sequence). The CDR3 DNA reads TGTGCCAGCAGCTGGACAGGGGTCCAAGAGACCCAGTACTTC. This codes for CASSWTGVQETQYF.

The V and J genes are TRBV12-3 or TRBV12-4 and TRBJ1-1; TRBD1 matches at 7 bases. This CDR3 contains 16 residues. The J segment lost 3 bases and the V segment lost 5 bases, leaving 12 bases of the junction unmatched. The CDR3, as DNA: TGTGCCAGCAGTCTTCGACAGGGTAATGGGGACACTGAAGCTTTCTTT. It is translated as CASSLRQGNGDTEAFF.

A few counts support this clonotype. V is TRBV7-8 and J is TRBJ2-2; TRBD2 agrees at 12 bases. V was clipped by 4 bases and J by 2 bases; unmatched bases: 8. The length of the CDR3 is 18 residues. Germline V gene data show CDR1 as SGHVS and CDR2 as FQNEAQ. The CDR3: CASSSSQLAGGNTGELFF. CDR3 sequence (DNA): TGTGCCAGCAGCTCGTCCCAACTAGCGGGAGGCAACACCGGGGAGCTGTTTTTT.

The CDR3 sequence: CSAGGGSGGSYEQYF. The CDR3, as DNA: TGCAGTGCCGGAGGTGGGAGCGGGGGCTCCTACGAGCAGTACTTC. This chain uses TRBV20-1 with TRBJ2-7, with 8 bases that match TRBD2. The CDR3 extends over 15 amino acids. V shed 6 bases, J shed 0 bases, and the junction held 10 bases outside the gene matches. Looked up from germline, CDR1 is DFQATT and CDR2 is SNEGSKA (reference sequence).

This clonotype was detected only a few times. This chain links TRBV24-1 with TRBJ2-1; D remains ambiguous. This CDR3 region has 13 residues. The V gene's germline CDR1 is KGHDR and CDR2 SFDVKD. V was pared by 9 bases and J by 0 bases, with 8 bases between. The chain's CDR3 is CATQPSSYNEQFF. The CDR3 nucleotides are TGTGCCACCCAGCCGAGCTCCTACAATGAGCAGTTCTTC.

This rearrangement joins TRBV7-6 to TRBJ2-3, with 12 bases lining up with TRBD2. The CDR3 totals 17 residues. Germline V gene sequence: CDR1 SGHVS, CDR2 FNYEAQ. V was clipped by 0 bases and J by 4 bases; unmatched bases: 5. Here the CDR3 DNA reads TGTGCCAGCAGCTTAGCGGCTAGCGGGAGGGCCGCAGATACGCAGTATTTT. It yields the protein CASSLAASGRAADTQYF.